Shown below are 24 T cell receptor beta chains from a single sample sequenced in a study of T cells after yellow fever vaccination. In TCRdb, the 5' RACE reads were re-called with MiXCR into one record per CDR3 protein. In the table there are approximately 300,000 distinct CDR3 sequences, 8% to 10% of which are singletons. Sequenced material: PBMCs, taken on the day of the first yellow fever vaccination. The receptors were gathered from a man younger than 35 who received the YFV17D yellow fever vaccine.

This clonotype was observed a few times. V gene TRBV4-2 combines with J gene TRBJ1-4, with no clear D. This CDR3 has 16 residues. CDR1 and CDR2 from the germline V gene are LGHNA and YNFKEQ. V dropped 4 bases and J dropped 8 bases, with 20 bases sitting between them. The CDR3 coding sequence is TGTGCCAGCAGCCCAAGAGGTCCGAGAACGGACGAAAAACTGTTTTTT. Protein sequence: CASSPRGPRTDEKLFF.

This clonotype has a handful of counts. The chain uses TRBV20-1 and TRBJ2-2; 12 nucleotides match TRBD2. V gave up 5 bases and J gave up 2 bases; unmatched junction bases: 3. Germline CDR1 and CDR2: DFQATT and SNEGSKA (reference sequence). The CDR3 covers 15 residues. The CDR3 loop is CSAASGGANTGELFF. The DNA of the CDR3 is TGCAGTGCTGCTAGCGGGGGGGCAAACACCGGGGAGCTGTTTTTT.

This clonotype was observed many times. The chain recombines TRBV4-1 with TRBJ2-4; a possible D gene is TRBD2 (5 bases). This CDR3 has 18 amino acids. Germline CDR1 MGHRA, CDR2 YSYEKL. Between the trimmed V and J ends, which lost 2 bases and 0 bases, there was a span of 17 bases. Here the CDR3 DNA reads TGCGCCAGCAGCCAACGGAATGGAGGCGAGGGAGCCAAAAACATTCAGTACTTC. Its translation: CASSQRNGGEGAKNIQYF.

Ten or more counts support this clonotype. This sequence joins TRBV4-1 and TRBJ1-5, with 7 bases that match TRBD1. The CDR3 is made up of 16 amino acids. In germline, CDR1 is MGHRA, CDR2 YSYEKL. Losses at the gene ends were 5 bases for V and 2 bases for J; bases not matched to a gene: 9. Here the CDR3 DNA reads TGCGCCAGCAGCGCTACAGGGGTTTCCGGCAATCAGCCCCAGCATTTT. It yields the protein CASSATGVSGNQPQHF.

A few counts support this clonotype. The V call is TRBV19, the J call TRBJ2-7; a possible D gene is TRBD1 (6 bases). Trimming left V 7 bases short and J 7 bases short, with 20 bases between. Germline V gene sequence: CDR1 LNHDA, CDR2 SQIVND (reference sequence). This CDR3 contains 14 residues. The CDR3 DNA sequence: TGTGCCAGTACCCAGCCCGGGACAAGGGGGGAGCAGTACTTC. Amino acid sequence: CASTQPGTRGEQYF.

The rearrangement uses TRBV7-2 and TRBJ1-2, with D tentatively TRBD1 (5 bases). The germline gives CDR1 SGHTA, CDR2 FQGNSA. The CDR3 sequence is 14 residues long. Trimming took 3 bases from V and 5 from J, leaving 13 bases between them. The CDR3 region has the DNA TGTGCCAGCAGCTTTCAAGCGACAGAATATGGCTACACCTTC. This codes for CASSFQATEYGYTF.

The rearrangement links TRBV12-3 or TRBV12-4 to TRBJ2-3; 7 positions match TRBD2. The CDR3 has 13 amino acids. The J segment lost 1 base and the V segment lost 10 bases, leaving 5 bases of the junction unmatched. CDR3 loop: CANGRAGTDTQYF. CDR3 DNA sequence: TGTGCCAATGGGAGGGCGGGCACAGATACGCAGTATTTT.

The chain joins TRBV28 to TRBJ1-1, with D hard to call. This CDR3 is built from 16 residues. The V gene lost 8 bases and the J gene lost 1 base, with 20 bases spanning the gap. Germline V lookup: CDR1 MDHEN, CDR2 SYDVKM. In DNA, the CDR3 is TGTGCCAGCGGGAGCCACTCGTACGGCTCGAACACTGAAGCTTTCTTT. Its translation is CASGSHSYGSNTEAFF.

DNA of the CDR3: TGTGCCTGGAGTGTGGGGGGGCATGCCTATGGCTACACCTTC. Protein: CAWSVGGHAYGYTF. J is TRBJ1-2 and V is TRBV30; tentative D call: TRBD1 (6 bases). This CDR3 is 14 amino acids long. Trimming shortened V by 0 bases and J by 4 bases, and 12 bases separated the two germline ends. Per germline, CDR1 GTSNPN and CDR2 SVGIG (reference sequence).

This clonotype was recorded a few times. The chain carries TRBV11-2 and TRBJ2-5; no clear D gene. The V end was cut by 0 bases, the J end by 5 bases, with 10 bases between. From germline, CDR1 is SGHAT and CDR2 FQNNGV. The CDR3 has 14 amino acids. The CDR3 nucleotides read TGTGCCAGCAGCTTAGAGATCTCGTTCGAGACCCAGTACTTC. This gives the protein CASSLEISFETQYF. The full variable domain, its missing parts supplied by reference TRBV11-2 and TRBJ2-5, is EAGVAQSPRYKIIEKRQSVAFWCNPISGHATLYWYQQILGQGPKLLIQFQNNGVVDDSQLPKDRFSAERLKGVDSTLKIQPAKLEDSAVYLCASSLEISFETQYFGPGTRLLVL.

This clonotype was recorded many times. The chain carries TRBV20-1 and TRBJ1-2; TRBD1 matches 9 bases. V shed 0 bases, J shed 8 bases, and the junction held 7 bases outside the gene matches. CDR3 length equals 14 residues. Germline CDR1 and CDR2: DFQATT and SNEGSKA (reference sequence). The CDR3 DNA sequence: TGCAGTGCTAGAGAACGTTCCGGGACAGGGGGCTACACCTTC. Its translation: CSARERSGTGGYTF.

The V call is TRBV15, the J call TRBJ2-7; TRBD1 agrees at 10 bases. Losses at the gene ends were 3 bases for V and 2 bases for J; bases not matched to a gene: 4. CDR1 and CDR2 (germline): LNHNV, YYDKDF (reference sequence). This CDR3 spans 15 amino acids. CDR3 DNA sequence: TGTGCCACCAGCAGCCGGGACAGGGGAACCTACGAGCAGTACTTC. This codes for CATSSRDRGTYEQYF.

This chain connects TRBV7-2 to TRBJ2-3, with a possible D match to TRBD1 (6 bases). The DNA end is a closer match to TRBJ1-5, so the J assignment may be wrong. In germline, CDR1 is SGHTA, CDR2 FQGNSA. This CDR3 contains 14 residues. The chain's CDR3 is CASSLWRDTDTQHF. The CDR3 DNA reads TGTGCCAGCAGCTTGTGGAGGGACACAGATACGCAGCATTTT.

In its sample, this clonotype was seen many times. This chain joins TRBV2 and TRBJ1-5; D not certain. Germline CDR1 SNHLY, CDR2 FYNNEI. Trimming cost V 6 bases and J 6 bases, with 6 bases left between them. The CDR3 is made up of 11 amino acids. The CDR3 DNA is TGTGCCAGCAGATTGATTCAGCCCCAGCATTTT. It translates to CASRLIQPQHF.

This clonotype has only a few counts. The chain is built from TRBV2 and TRBJ1-1; the match to TRBD1 covers 10 bases. The CDR3 is 12 residues long. The trim removed 10 bases at V and 6 bases at J, leaving 5 bases unmatched. Germline lookup yields CDR1 SNHLY and CDR2 FYNNEI. CDR3: CAKTGGSPEAFF. The CDR3 coding sequence is TGTGCCAAGACAGGGGGCTCCCCTGAAGCTTTCTTT.

The gene calls are TRBV30 and TRBJ1-1; the D gene is possibly TRBD1 (6 bases). The CDR3 has 13 residues. The germline V gene has CDR1 GTSNPN and CDR2 SVGIG (reference sequence). The V end was cut by 5 bases, the J end by 0 bases, with 10 bases between. The CDR3 loop reads CAWQGQLNTEAFF. CDR3 in DNA: TGTGCCTGGCAAGGACAGCTGAACACTGAAGCTTTCTTT.

This clonotype was counted a few times. The J gene is TRBJ2-7, the V gene TRBV20-1, with TRBD2 identical over 14 bases. Germline CDR1 reads DFQATT; CDR2 reads SNEGSKA (reference sequence). This CDR3 is 14 amino acids long. With V trimmed by 3 bases and J by 4 bases, 2 bases remained unmatched. CDR3 protein: CSASRTSGGYEQYF. CDR3 DNA: TGCAGTGCTAGTAGGACTAGCGGGGGGTACGAGCAGTACTTC.

In this sample, this clonotype turned up a few times. The J gene is TRBJ2-7, the V gene TRBV12-3 or TRBV12-4, with 7 bases identical to TRBD1. After removal of 5 bases from V and 8 bases from J, the junction contained 12 bases not matched to a gene. This CDR3 has 14 amino acids. This CDR3 is CASSLRDSDVKQYF. CDR3 DNA: TGTGCCAGCAGTCTCCGGGACAGCGACGTCAAGCAGTACTTC.

This clonotype has just a few counts. V and J are TRBV18 and TRBJ2-1, with 9 bases aligning to TRBD1. The germline V gene encodes CDR1 KGHSH and CDR2 LQKENI. The V segment lost 5 bases and the J segment 8 bases; nucleotides outside the gene matches: 13. The CDR3 totals 16 residues. DNA of the CDR3: TGTGCCAGCTCAGTCGGAGGGACAGGGAAGTCCGATGAGCAGTTCTTC. It yields the protein CASSVGGTGKSDEQFF. Looking up the rest from reference TRBV18 and TRBJ2-1 gives the full variable domain: NAGVMQNPRHLVRRRGQEARLRCSPMKGHSHVYWYRQLPEEGLKFMVYLQKENIIDESGMPKERFSAEFPKEGPSILRIQQVVRGDSAAYFCASSVGGTGKSDEQFFGPGTRLTVL.

The chain is built from TRBV29-1 and TRBJ1-1, with 7 positions matching TRBD1. There are 13 residues in the CDR3. Germline V gives CDR1 SQVTM, CDR2 ANQGSEA. V shed 6 bases and J 4 bases; nucleotides not matched to a gene: 8. The CDR3 reads CSVDRAGGTEAFF. CDR3 sequence (DNA): TGCAGCGTAGACAGGGCTGGGGGCACTGAAGCTTTCTTT.

The chain couples TRBV30 to TRBJ2-7; D is perhaps TRBD2 (6 bases). V was pared by 2 bases and J by 0 bases, with 11 bases between. Germline CDR1 and CDR2: GTSNPN and SVGIG (reference sequence). This CDR3 is 14 amino acids long. CDR3 nucleotide sequence: TGTGCCTGGAGTCTTAGGGGACTCTCCTACGAGCAGTACTTC. Encoded protein: CAWSLRGLSYEQYF.

This clonotype was counted a few times. J is TRBJ1-2 and V is TRBV4-2, with a possible D match to TRBD1 (6 bases). CDR3 length: 15 amino acids. From germline, CDR1 is LGHNA and CDR2 YNFKEQ. Trimming left V 0 bases short and J 6 bases short, with 14 bases between. The CDR3 DNA is TGTGCCAGCAGCCAAGAGGGACGGGGGCTTGATGGCTACACCTTC. It translates to CASSQEGRGLDGYTF.

This chain connects TRBV2 to TRBJ2-2, with 7 positions matching TRBD1. V shed 6 bases, J shed 0 bases, and the junction held 4 bases outside the gene matches. Germline V CDR1 and CDR2: SNHLY, FYNNEI. This CDR3 comprises 15 residues. The CDR3 sequence is CASRRQGANTGELFF. CDR3 DNA sequence: TGTGCCAGCAGAAGACAGGGCGCGAACACCGGGGAGCTGTTTTTT.

Ten or more counts support this clonotype. This chain uses TRBV5-5 with TRBJ1-2; D may be TRBD1 (6 bases). The V end was cut by 4 bases, the J end by 1 base, with 8 bases between. This CDR3 comprises 13 residues. Germline values: CDR1 SGHKS, CDR2 YYEKEE (reference sequence). The CDR3, as DNA: TGTGCCAGCAGCGAGGACAGTAACTATGGCTACACCTTC. Translation gives CASSEDSNYGYTF.